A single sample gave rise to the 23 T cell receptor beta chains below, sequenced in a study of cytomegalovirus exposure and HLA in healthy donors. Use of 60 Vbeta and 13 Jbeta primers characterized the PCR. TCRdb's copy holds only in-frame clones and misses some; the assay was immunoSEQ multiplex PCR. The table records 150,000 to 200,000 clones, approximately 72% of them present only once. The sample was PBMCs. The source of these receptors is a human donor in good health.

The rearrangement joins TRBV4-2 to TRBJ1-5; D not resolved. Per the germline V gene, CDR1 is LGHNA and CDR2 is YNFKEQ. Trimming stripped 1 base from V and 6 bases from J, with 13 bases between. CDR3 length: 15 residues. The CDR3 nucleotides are TGTGCCAGCAGCCAAGCCTTACGGAGGGCTCAGCCCCAGCATTTT. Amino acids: CASSQALRRAQPQHF.

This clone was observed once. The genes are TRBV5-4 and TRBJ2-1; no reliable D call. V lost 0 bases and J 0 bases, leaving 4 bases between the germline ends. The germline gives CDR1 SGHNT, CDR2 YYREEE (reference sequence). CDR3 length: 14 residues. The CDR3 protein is CASSLGASYNEQFF. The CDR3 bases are TGTGCCAGCAGCTTGGGGGCCTCCTACAATGAGCAGTTCTTC.

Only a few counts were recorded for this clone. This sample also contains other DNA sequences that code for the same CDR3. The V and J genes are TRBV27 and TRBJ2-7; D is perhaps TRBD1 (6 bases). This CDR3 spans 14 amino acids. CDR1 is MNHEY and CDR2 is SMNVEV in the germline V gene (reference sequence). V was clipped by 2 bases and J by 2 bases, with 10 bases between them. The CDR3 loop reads CASSLAQGTYEQYF. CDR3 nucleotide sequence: TGTGCCAGCAGTTTAGCGCAGGGGACCTACGAGCAGTACTTC.

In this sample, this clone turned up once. The CDR3 protein is CASSPGTGSSEQYF. CDR3 in DNA: TGTGCCAGCAGTCCCGGGACAGGGTCTTCCGAGCAGTACTTC. The chain combines TRBV2 with TRBJ2-7, with 9 bases that match TRBD1. Trimming at V came to 5 bases and at J to 6 bases, leaving 8 bases not matched to a gene. Germline V CDR1 and CDR2: SNHLY, FYNNEI. The CDR3 runs 14 residues.

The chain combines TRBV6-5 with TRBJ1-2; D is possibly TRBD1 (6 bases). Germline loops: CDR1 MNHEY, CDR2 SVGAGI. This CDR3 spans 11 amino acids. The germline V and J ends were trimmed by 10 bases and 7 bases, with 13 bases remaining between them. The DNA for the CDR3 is TGTGCCACCAACAGGGAGGGTGGCTACACCTTC. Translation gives CATNREGGYTF.

The CDR3: CASSLGEGRETQYF. CDR3 in DNA: TGTGCCAGCAGTTTGGGTGAGGGTAGAGAGACCCAGTACTTC. V usage is TRBV27 and J usage is TRBJ2-5; maybe TRBD2 (5 bases). V lost 3 bases, J lost 4 bases, and 12 bases lay in between. Germline assignment: CDR1 MNHEY and CDR2 SMNVEV (reference sequence). This CDR3 is 14 amino acids long.

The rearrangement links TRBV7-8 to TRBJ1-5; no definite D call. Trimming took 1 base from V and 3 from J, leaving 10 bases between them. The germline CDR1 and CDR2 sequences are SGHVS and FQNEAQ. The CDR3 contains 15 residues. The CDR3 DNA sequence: TGTGCCAGCAGCTTAGGAGGGTTCCCCAATCAGCCCCAGCATTTT. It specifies CASSLGGFPNQPQHF.

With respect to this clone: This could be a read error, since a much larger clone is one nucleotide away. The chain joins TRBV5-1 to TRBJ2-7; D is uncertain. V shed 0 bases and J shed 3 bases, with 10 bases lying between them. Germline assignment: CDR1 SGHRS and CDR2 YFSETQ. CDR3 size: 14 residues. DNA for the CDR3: TGCGCCAGCAGCTTGGCCGGAGCCTACTACGAGCAGTACTTC. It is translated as CASSLAGAYYEQYF.

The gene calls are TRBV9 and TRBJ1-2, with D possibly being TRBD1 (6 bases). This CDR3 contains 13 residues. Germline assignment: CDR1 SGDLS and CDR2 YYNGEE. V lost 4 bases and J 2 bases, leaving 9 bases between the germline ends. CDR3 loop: CASSPDSNYGYTF. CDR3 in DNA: TGTGCCAGCAGCCCGGACAGCAACTATGGCTACACCTTC.

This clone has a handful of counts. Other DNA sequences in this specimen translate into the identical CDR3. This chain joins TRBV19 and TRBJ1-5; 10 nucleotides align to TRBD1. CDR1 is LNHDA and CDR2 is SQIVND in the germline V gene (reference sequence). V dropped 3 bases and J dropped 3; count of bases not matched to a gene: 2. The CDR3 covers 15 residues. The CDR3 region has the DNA TGTGCCAGTAGTATTGGGACAGGGGCCAATCAGCCCCAGCATTTT. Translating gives CASSIGTGANQPQHF. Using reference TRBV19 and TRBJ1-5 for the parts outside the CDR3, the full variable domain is DGGITQSPKYLFRKEGQNVTLSCEQNLNHDAMYWYRQDPGQGLRLIYYSQIVNDFQKGDIAEGYSVSREKKESFPLTVTSAQKNPTAFYLCASSIGTGANQPQHFGDGTRLSIL.

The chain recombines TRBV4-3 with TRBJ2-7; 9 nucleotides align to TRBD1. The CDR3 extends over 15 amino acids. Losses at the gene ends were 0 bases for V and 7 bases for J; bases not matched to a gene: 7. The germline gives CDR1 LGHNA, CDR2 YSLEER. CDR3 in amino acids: CASSQEGQGLGEQYF. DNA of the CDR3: TGCGCCAGCAGCCAAGAGGGACAGGGTTTGGGTGAGCAGTACTTC.

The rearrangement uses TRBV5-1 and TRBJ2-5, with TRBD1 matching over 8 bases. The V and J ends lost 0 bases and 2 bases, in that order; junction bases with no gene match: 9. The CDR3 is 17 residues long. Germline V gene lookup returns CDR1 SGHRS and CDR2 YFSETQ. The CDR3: CASSLAAGTGLQETQYF. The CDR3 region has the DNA TGCGCCAGCAGCTTGGCCGCGGGGACAGGCCTACAAGAGACCCAGTACTTC.

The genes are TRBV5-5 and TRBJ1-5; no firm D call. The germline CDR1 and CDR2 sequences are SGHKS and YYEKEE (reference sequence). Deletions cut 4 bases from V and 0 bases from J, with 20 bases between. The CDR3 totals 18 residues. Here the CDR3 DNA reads TGTGCCAGCAGCCTCGATCGGCAGGCTGCTTATAGCAATCAGCCCCAGCATTTT. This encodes CASSLDRQAAYSNQPQHF.

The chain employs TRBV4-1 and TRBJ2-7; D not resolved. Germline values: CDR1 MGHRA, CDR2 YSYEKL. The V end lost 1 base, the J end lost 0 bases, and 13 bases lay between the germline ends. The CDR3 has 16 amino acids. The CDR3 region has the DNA TGCGCCAGCAGCCAAGTGACAACACGTTACTCCTACGAGCAGTACTTC. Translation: CASSQVTTRYSYEQYF.

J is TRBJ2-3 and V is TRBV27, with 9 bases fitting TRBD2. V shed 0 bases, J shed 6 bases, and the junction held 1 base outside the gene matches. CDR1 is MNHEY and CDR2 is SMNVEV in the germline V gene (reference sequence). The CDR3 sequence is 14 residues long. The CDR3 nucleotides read TGTGCCAGCAGTTTATCTAGCGGGGGCGATACGCAGTATTTT. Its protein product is CASSLSSGGDTQYF.

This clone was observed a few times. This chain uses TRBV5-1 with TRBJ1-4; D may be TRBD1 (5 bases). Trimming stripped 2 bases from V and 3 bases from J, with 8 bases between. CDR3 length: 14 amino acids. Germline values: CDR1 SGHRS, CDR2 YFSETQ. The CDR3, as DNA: TGCGCCAGCAGCTTATGGGGGGCTAATGAAAAACTGTTTTTT. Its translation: CASSLWGANEKLFF.

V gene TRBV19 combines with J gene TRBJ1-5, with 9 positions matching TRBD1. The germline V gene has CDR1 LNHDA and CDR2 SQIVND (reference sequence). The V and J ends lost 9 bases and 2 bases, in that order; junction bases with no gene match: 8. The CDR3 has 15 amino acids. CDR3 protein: CASEQGAMGNQPQHF. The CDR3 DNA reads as TGTGCCAGCGAACAGGGGGCAATGGGCAATCAGCCCCAGCATTTT.

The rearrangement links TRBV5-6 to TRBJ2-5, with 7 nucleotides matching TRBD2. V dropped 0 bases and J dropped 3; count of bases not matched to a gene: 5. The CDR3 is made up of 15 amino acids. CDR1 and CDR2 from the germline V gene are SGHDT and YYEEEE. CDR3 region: CASSLGAGREETQYF. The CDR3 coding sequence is TGTGCCAGCAGCTTGGGGGCAGGGAGGGAAGAGACCCAGTACTTC.

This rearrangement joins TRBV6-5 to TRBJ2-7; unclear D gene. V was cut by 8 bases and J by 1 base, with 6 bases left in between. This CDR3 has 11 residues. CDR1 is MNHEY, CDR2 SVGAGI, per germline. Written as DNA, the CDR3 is TGTGCCAGCCGCCGGTCCTACGAGCAGTACTTC. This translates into CASRRSYEQYF.

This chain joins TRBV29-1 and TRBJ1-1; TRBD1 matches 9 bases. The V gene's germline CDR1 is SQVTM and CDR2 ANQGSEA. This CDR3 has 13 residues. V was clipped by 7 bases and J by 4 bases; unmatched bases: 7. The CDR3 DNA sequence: TGCAGCGCCTGGACAGGGGAGGCCACTGAAGCTTTCTTT. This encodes CSAWTGEATEAFF.

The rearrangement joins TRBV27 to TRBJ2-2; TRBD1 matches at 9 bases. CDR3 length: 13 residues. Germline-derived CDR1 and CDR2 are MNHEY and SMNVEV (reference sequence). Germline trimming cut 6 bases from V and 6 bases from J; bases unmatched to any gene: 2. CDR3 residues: CASRRQGAGELFF. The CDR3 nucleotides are TGTGCCAGCAGGAGACAGGGGGCCGGGGAGCTGTTTTTT.

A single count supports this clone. CDR3 protein: CASSLQGAYEKLFF. The CDR3, as DNA: TGCGCCAGCAGCTTGCAGGGGGCCTATGAAAAACTGTTTTTT. The chain links TRBV5-1 to TRBJ1-4; the match to TRBD1 covers 8 bases. CDR3 length equals 14 residues. V lost 1 base and J lost 6; bases outside the gene matches: 2. Germline V gene data show CDR1 as SGHRS and CDR2 as YFSETQ. Combining the CDR3 with reference TRBV5-1 and TRBJ1-4 gives the whole variable domain KAGVTQTPRYLIKTRGQQVTLSCSPISGHRSVSWYQQTPGQGLQFLFEYFSETQRNKGNFPGRFSGRQFSNSRSEMNVSTLELGDSALYLCASSLQGAYEKLFFGSGTQLSVL.

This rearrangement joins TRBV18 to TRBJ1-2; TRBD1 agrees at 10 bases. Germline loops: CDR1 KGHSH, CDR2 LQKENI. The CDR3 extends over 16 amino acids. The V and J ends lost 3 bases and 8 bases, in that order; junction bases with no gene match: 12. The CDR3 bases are TGTGCCAGCTCACCGGTCCCGGGACAGGGGTCGGAAGGCTACACCTTC. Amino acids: CASSPVPGQGSEGYTF.